This T cell receptor beta chain was recovered during a study of cytomegalovirus exposure and HLA in healthy donors. Vbeta (60) and Jbeta (13) primers were used in the PCR. Libraries were prepared by immunoSEQ multiplex PCR; TCRdb keeps only in-frame clonotypes and omits some of them. This repertoire shows 100,000 to 150,000 clones, roughly 79% found once; its top ten account for 2.7%. The ends were cut back, 6 bases at V and 4 bases at J, with 22 bases in the middle. The germline gives CDR1 SNHLY, CDR2 FYNNEI. This CDR3 has 16 residues. Sample: PBMCs. The clonotype originates from a boy aged 2 to 9 in good health and CMV-seronegative. This chain links TRBV2 with TRBJ2-7; D may be TRBD2 (5 bases). The CDR3 loop is CASSMTRWEFLYEQYF. The CDR3 nucleotides read TGTGCCAGCAGCATGACACGGTGGGAGTTCCTGTACGAGCAGTACTTC. Combining the CDR3 with reference TRBV2 and TRBJ2-7 gives the whole variable domain EPEVTQTPSHQVTQMGQEVILRCVPISNHLYFYWYRQILGQKVEFLVSFYNNEISEKSEIFDDQFSVERPDGSNFTLKIRSTKLEDSAMYFCASSMTRWEFLYEQYFGPGTRLTVT.